The 9 T cell receptor beta chains below were found in one sample sequenced in a study of early T cells in non-severe SARS-CoV-2 infection. TCRdb reprocessed the 5' RACE reads via MiXCR and lists one record per CDR3 protein. The sample has almost 85,000 distinct CDR3 sequences; 9.5% to 13% are singletons. The sequenced sample consisted of whole blood. Source of these receptors: an adult who was a healthcare worker with PCR-confirmed SARS-CoV-2 infection or an uninfected control (not recorded which).

The chain employs TRBV29-1 and TRBJ1-1, with D uncertain. V was pared by 4 bases and J by 0 bases, with 18 bases between. Germline V gene data show CDR1 as SQVTM and CDR2 as ANQGSEA. This CDR3 region has 16 residues. The CDR3 reads CSVVQSMGYMNTEAFF. Here the CDR3 DNA reads TGCAGCGTTGTACAGAGTATGGGCTACATGAACACTGAAGCTTTCTTT.

A few counts support this clonotype. The V gene is TRBV12-5, the J gene TRBJ2-1; D remains unclear. The CDR3 consists of 9 residues. V was pared by 10 bases and J by 4 bases, with 2 bases between. Germline assignment: CDR1 LGHNT and CDR2 FRNRAP. CDR3: CAIYNEQFF. The CDR3 nucleotides read TGTGCTATATACAATGAGCAGTTCTTC.

This clonotype was counted many times. The chain is built from TRBV11-2 and TRBJ2-1; no reliable D call. This CDR3 spans 12 amino acids. The germline V gene encodes CDR1 SGHAT and CDR2 FQNNGV. V was trimmed by 1 base and J by 6 bases, leaving 4 bases between them. The CDR3: CASSLAGNEQFF. In DNA form, the CDR3 reads TGTGCCAGCAGCTTAGCGGGCAATGAGCAGTTCTTC.

This clonotype has ten or more counts. The J gene is TRBJ2-4, the V gene TRBV27, with 7 bases matching TRBD1. The germline V gene encodes CDR1 MNHEY and CDR2 SMNVEV (reference sequence). V was pared by 4 bases and J by 0 bases, with 6 bases of the junction left unmatched. The CDR3 has 16 amino acids. As DNA, the CDR3 is TGTGCCAGCAGTTCGGGACAGCCGTTAGCCAAAAACATTCAGTACTTC. As protein: CASSSGQPLAKNIQYF.

Ten or more counts support this clonotype. The chain links TRBV6-1 to TRBJ2-3; the D is unclear. This CDR3 contains 17 residues. Germline lookup yields CDR1 MNHNS and CDR2 SASEGT. V shed 3 bases and J shed 1 base, with 17 bases lying between them. The CDR3 nucleotides are TGTGCCAGCAGTGAGATGGCAGCCCGCCTGGGCACAGATACGCAGTATTTT. Its translation: CASSEMAARLGTDTQYF.

This clonotype occurred many times. The junction differs from germline at one of its ends, possibly a read error. V is TRBV7-7 and J is TRBJ2-2, with 8 bases aligning to TRBD1. CDR1 and CDR2 (germline): SSHAT, FNYEAQ (reference sequence). The CDR3 has 15 amino acids. This CDR3 is CASSLAGQGTGELFF. In DNA, the CDR3 is TGTGCTAGCAGCTTAGCCGGACAGGGCACCGGGGAGCTGTTTTTT.

This clonotype was seen at least ten times. CDR3 in amino acids: CASSLLAGPYNEQFF. CDR3 DNA: TGTGCCAGCAGCCTGTTAGCGGGACCATACAATGAGCAGTTCTTC. The rearrangement links TRBV11-3 to TRBJ2-1; 8 bases line up with TRBD2. The CDR3 sequence is 15 residues long. Trimming took 5 bases from V and 4 from J; bases not matched to a gene: 7. Germline CDR1 and CDR2: SGHNT and YENEEA.

The table lists this clonotype with many counts. The chain uses TRBV12-3 or TRBV12-4 and TRBJ1-1, with D possibly TRBD1 on 5 matching bases. The CDR3 covers 18 residues. V was cut by 5 bases and J by 2 bases, with 24 bases left in between. CDR3 amino acids: CASSTIPLKGIGNTEAFF. DNA for the CDR3: TGTGCCAGCAGTACAATTCCTCTAAAGGGGATAGGAAACACTGAAGCTTTCTTT.

V is TRBV12-3 or TRBV12-4 and J is TRBJ2-4, with 8 bases aligning to TRBD1. This CDR3 contains 14 residues. The junction had 6 bases not matched to a gene; V was cut back by 5 bases and J by 6 bases. This chain's CDR3 is CASSKQDRGNIQYF. CDR3 bases: TGTGCCAGCAGTAAACAAGACAGGGGAAACATTCAGTACTTC.